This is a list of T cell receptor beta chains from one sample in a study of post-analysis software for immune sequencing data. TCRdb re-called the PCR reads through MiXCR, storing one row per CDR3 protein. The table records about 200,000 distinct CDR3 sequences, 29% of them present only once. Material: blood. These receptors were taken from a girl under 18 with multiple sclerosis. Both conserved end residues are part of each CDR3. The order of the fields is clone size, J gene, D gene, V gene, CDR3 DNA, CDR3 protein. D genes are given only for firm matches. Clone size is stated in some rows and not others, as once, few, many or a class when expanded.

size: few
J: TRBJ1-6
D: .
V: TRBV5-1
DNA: TGCGCCAGCAGCTCTACAGGGAGCTCACCCCTCCACTTT
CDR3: CASSSTGSSPLHF

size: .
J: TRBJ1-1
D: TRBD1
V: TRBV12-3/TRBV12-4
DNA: TGTGCCAGCAGTTGGACAGGGTCGTTGAACACTGAAGCTTTCTTT
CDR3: CASSWTGSLNTEAFF

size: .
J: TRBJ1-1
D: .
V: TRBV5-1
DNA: TGCGCCAGCAGCTTGGCCGTTATGAAGACCGACACTGAAGCTTTCTTT
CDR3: CASSLAVMKTDTEAFF

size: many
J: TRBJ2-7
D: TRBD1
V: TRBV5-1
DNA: TGCGCCAGCAGCTCGCCCCCTGGCCGGACAGGGCCCAACGAGCAGTACTTC
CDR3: CASSSPPGRTGPNEQYF

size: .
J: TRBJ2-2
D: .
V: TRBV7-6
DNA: TGTGCCAGCAGCTTAGATCCGCAGCGGGCCGGGGAGCTGTTTTTT
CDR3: CASSLDPQRAGELFF

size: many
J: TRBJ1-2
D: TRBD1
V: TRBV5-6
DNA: TGTGCCAGCAGTTCCTCGGGGACAGGAATCTATGGCTACACCTTC
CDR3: CASSSSGTGIYGYTF

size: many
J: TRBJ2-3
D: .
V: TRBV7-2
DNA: TGTGCCAGCAGCTTTTTCCAGGCGGCAGATACGCAGTATTTT
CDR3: CASSFFQAADTQYF

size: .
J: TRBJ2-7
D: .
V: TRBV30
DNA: TGTGCCTGGAGTCGGTGGGGCTACGAGCAGTACTTC
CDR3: CAWSRWGYEQYF

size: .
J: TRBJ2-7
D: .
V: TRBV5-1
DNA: TGCGCCAGCAGCATCCGAGCAGGGGATGAGCAGTACTTC
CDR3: CASSIRAGDEQYF

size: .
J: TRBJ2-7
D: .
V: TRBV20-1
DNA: TGCAGTGCTAGAGATGGATGGGTGAACTCCTACGAGCAGTACTTC
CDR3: CSARDGWVNSYEQYF

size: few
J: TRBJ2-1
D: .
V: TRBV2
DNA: TGTGCCAGCAGTGAACGGCAGGGTCGGTACAATGAGCAGTTCTTC
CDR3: CASSERQGRYNEQFF

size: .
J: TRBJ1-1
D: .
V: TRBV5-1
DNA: TGCGCCAGCAAGGTCGCTTGGGACTCTGAAGCTTTCTTT
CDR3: CASKVAWDSEAFF

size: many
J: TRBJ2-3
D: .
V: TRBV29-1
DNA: TGCAGCGAGACGAGAGCGTACCGACGGGTCCCAGATACGCAGTATTTT
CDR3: CSETRAYRRVPDTQYF

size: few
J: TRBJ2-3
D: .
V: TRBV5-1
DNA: TGCGCCAGCAGAGACCCCAGAGGCACAGATACGCAGTATTTT
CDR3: CASRDPRGTDTQYF

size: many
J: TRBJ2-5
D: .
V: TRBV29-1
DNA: TGCAGCGCAGACTTCCAGGAGACCCAGTACTTC
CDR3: CSADFQETQYF

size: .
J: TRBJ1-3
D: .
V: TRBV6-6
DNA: TGTGCCAGCAGTTACTCAGGGCCCTCTGGAAACACCATATATTTT
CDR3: CASSYSGPSGNTIYF

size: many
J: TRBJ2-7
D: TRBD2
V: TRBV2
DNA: TGTGCCAGCAGTTCAAAAGCGGGGGGGCCCTACGAGCAGTACTTC
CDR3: CASSSKAGGPYEQYF

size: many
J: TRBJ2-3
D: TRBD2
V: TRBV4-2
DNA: TGTGCCAGCAGCCAAGAGGGACTAGCGGGAAATACGCAGTATTTT
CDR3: CASSQEGLAGNTQYF

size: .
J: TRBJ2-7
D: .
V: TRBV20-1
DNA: TGCAGTGCCCCGGGGCGCAAAGACGAGCAGTACTTC
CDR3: CSAPGRKDEQYF

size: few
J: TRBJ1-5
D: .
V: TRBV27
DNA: TGTGCCAGCAGTTTTAAATTAGGGGATCAGCCCCAGCATTTT
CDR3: CASSFKLGDQPQHF

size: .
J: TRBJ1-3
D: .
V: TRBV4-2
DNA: TGTGCCAGCAGCCAAGGCAGGTCCGGAAACACCATATATTTT
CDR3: CASSQGRSGNTIYF

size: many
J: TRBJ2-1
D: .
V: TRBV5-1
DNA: TGCGCCAGCAGGAACGGACGGAGAGCTTCCTACAATGAGCAGTTCTTC
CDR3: CASRNGRRASYNEQFF

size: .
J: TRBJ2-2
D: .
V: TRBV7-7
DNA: TGTGCCAGCAGCTTAGCGTCCGGGGAGCTGTTTTTT
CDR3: CASSLASGELFF

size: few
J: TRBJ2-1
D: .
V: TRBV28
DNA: TGTGCCAGCGGTTCACGACTTCCGAGCTCCTACAATGAGCAGTTCTTC
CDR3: CASGSRLPSSYNEQFF

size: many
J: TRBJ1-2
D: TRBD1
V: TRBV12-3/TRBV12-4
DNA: TGTGCCAGCAGTTTGGAGACAGGGGTCTATGGCTACACCTTC
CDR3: CASSLETGVYGYTF

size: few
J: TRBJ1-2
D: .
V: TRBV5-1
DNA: TGCGCCAGCAGCTCGACCGTGGGAGGATACTATGGCTACACCTTC
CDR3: CASSSTVGGYYGYTF

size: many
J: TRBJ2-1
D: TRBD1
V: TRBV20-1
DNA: TGCAGTGCTAGGAGACAGGGGGCCTACAATGAGCAGTTCTTC
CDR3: CSARRQGAYNEQFF